This T cell receptor beta chain was captured by sequencing in a study of T cells expressing NK-cell markers. Study-level background: The study drew TCR beta repertoires from sorted CD3+CD56+NKG2C+, CD3+CD56+NKG2C- and CD3+CD56-NKG2C+ T cells. Study-level points and caveats: These clonotypes additionally ranked first within the CD3+CD56-NKG2C+ fraction of several donors.

TCRdb re-called the 5' RACE reads; every CDR3 protein appears as one record, without DNA. In total, the table holds about 460,000 distinct CDR3 sequences. The CDR3 runs to 18 residues. CDR1 is LNHNV and CDR2 is YYDKDF in the germline V gene (reference sequence). Details on this clonotype: Its antigen remains unknown.

Sequencing used blood T cells: a sorted CD56 or NKG2C T cell subset, CD4+ or CD8+ T cells, or bulk PBMC T cells (not recorded which). This sequence joins TRBV15 and TRBJ1-3; TCRdb proposes TRBD1, but this gene call is untestable without DNA. The TCR originated in a woman aged 45-65 years in good health. CDR3 sequence: CATSRGRRGSGSGNTIYF.